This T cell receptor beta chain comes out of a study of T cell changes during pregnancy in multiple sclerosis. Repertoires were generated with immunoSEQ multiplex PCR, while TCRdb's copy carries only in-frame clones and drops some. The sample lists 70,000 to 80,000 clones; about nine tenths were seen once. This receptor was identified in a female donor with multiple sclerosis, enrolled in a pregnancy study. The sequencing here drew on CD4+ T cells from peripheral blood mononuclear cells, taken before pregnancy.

CDR3 amino acids: CASSVGQVDTQYF. The CDR3 DNA sequence: TGTGCCAGCAGCGTAGGGCAGGTAGATACGCAGTATTTT. V is TRBV9 and J is TRBJ2-3; D unresolved. Germline V CDR1 and CDR2: SGDLS, YYNGEE. This CDR3 is built from 13 residues. Trimming took off 0 bases at V and 5 bases at J, with 7 bases between the two ends.